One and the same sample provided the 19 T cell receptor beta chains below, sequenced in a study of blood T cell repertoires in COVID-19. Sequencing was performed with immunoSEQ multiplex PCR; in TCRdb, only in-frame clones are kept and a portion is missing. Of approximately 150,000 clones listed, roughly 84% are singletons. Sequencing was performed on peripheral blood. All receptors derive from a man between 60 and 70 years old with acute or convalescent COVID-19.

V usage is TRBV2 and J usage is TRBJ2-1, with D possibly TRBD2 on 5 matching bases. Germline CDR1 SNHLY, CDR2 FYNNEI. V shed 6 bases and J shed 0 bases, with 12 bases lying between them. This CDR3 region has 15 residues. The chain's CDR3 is CASRGGLSSYNEQFF. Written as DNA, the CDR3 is TGTGCCAGCAGAGGCGGGCTTAGCTCCTACAATGAGCAGTTCTTC. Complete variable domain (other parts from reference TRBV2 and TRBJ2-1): EPEVTQTPSHQVTQMGQEVILRCVPISNHLYFYWYRQILGQKVEFLVSFYNNEISEKSEIFDDQFSVERPDGSNFTLKIRSTKLEDSAMYFCASRGGLSSYNEQFFGPGTRLTVL.

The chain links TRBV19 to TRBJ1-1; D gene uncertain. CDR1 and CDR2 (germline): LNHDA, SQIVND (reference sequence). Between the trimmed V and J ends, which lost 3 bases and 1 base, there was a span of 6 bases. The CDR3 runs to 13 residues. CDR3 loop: CASSIGKNTEAFF. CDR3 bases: TGTGCCAGTAGTATTGGCAAGAACACTGAAGCTTTCTTT.

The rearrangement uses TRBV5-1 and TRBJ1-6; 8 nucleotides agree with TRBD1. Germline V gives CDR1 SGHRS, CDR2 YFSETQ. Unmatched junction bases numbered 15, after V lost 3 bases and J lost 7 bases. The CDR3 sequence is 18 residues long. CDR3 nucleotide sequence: TGCGCCAGCAGCTCCACAGGACAGGGTTACGGGTCAAATTCACCCCTCCACTTT. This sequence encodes CASSSTGQGYGSNSPLHF.

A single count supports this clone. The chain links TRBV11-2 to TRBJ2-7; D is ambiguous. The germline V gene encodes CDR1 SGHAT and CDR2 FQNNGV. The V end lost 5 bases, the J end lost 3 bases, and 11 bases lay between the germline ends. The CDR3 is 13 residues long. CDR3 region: CASSPLGVYEQYF. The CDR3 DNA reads TGTGCCAGCAGCCCCCTCGGAGTCTACGAGCAGTACTTC.

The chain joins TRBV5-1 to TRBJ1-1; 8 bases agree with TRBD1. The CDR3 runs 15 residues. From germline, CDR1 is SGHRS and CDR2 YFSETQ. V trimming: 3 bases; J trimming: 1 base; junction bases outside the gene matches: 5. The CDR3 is CASSSQGGGNTEAFF. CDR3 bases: TGCGCCAGCAGCTCACAGGGGGGTGGGAACACTGAAGCTTTCTTT.

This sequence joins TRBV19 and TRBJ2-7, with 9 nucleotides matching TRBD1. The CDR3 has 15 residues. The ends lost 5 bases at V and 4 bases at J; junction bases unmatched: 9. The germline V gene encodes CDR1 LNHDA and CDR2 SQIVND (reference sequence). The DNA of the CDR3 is TGTGCCAGTAGTTTACCGGGACAGGGTGTTTACGAGCAGTACTTC. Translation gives CASSLPGQGVYEQYF.

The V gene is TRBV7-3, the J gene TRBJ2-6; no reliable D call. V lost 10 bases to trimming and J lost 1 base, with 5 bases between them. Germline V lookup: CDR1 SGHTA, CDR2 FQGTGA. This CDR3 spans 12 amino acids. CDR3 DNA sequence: TGTGCCACTTCGTCTGGGGCCAACGTCCTGACTTTC. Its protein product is CATSSGANVLTF. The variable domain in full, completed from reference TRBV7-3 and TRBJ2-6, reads GAGVSQTPSNKVTEKGKYVELRCDPISGHTALYWYRQSLGQGPEFLIYFQGTGAADDSGLPNDRFFAVRPEGSVSTLKIQRTERGDSAVYLCATSSGANVLTFGAGSRLTVL.

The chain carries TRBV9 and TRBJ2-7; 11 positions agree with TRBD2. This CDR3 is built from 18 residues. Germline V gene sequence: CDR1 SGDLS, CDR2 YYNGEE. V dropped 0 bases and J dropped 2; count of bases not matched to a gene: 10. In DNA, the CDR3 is TGTGCCAGCAGCGTAGTTCTAGCGGGAGGTCCGCAAGCCTACGAGCAGTACTTC. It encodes CASSVVLAGGPQAYEQYF.

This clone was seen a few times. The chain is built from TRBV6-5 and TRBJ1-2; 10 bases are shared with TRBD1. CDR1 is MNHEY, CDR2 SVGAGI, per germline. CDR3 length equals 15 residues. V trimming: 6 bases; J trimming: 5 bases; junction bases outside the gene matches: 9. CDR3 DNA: TGTGCCAGCAGCCAGGCGGGGACAGGGGTTTATGGCTACACCTTC. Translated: CASSQAGTGVYGYTF.

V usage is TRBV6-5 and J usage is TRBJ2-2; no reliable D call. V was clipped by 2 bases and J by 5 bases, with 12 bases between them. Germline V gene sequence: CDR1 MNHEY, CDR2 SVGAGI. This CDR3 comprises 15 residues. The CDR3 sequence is CASSYKDLRTGELFF. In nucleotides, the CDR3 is TGTGCCAGCAGTTACAAAGACCTGAGGACCGGGGAGCTGTTTTTT.

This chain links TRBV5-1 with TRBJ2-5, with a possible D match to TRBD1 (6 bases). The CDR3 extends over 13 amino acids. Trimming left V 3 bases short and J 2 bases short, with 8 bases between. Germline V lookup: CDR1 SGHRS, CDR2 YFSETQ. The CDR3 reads CASSWGTQETQYF. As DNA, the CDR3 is TGCGCCAGCAGCTGGGGGACACAAGAGACCCAGTACTTC.

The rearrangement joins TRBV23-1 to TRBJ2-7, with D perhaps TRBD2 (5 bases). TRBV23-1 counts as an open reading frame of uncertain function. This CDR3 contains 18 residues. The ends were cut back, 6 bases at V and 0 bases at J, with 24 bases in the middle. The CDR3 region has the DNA TGCGCCAGCAGGCGGGCCTCTCTCACTACAGTGGGCTCCTACGAGCAGTACTTC. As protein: CASRRASLTTVGSYEQYF.

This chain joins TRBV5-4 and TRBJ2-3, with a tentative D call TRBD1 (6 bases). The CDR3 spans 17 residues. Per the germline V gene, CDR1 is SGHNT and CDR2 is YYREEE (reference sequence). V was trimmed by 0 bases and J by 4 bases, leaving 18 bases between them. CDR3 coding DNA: TGTGCCAGCAGCTTGGAGGTCACCCGGCAGGGGTCAGATACGCAGTATTTT. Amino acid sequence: CASSLEVTRQGSDTQYF.

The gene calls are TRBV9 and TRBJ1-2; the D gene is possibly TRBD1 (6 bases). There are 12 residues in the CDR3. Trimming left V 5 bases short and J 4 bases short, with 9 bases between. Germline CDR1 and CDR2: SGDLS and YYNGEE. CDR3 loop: CASSLRGYGYTF. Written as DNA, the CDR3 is TGTGCCAGCAGTCTCAGGGGCTATGGCTACACCTTC.

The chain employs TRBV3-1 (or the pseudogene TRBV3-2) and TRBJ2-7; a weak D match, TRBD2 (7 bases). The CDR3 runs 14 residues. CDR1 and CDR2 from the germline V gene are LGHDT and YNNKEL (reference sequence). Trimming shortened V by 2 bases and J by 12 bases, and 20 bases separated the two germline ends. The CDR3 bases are TGTGCCAGCAGCCAATCGATGGGGGGGGCCCCACTGTACTTC. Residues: CASSQSMGGAPLYF.

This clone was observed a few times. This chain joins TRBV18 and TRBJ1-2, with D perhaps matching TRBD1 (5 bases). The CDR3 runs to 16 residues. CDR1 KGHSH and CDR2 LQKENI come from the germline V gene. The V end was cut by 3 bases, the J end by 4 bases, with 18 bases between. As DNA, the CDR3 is TGTGCCAGCTCACCGGAACCAGGGTTGAGTGGCTATGGCTACACCTTC. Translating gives CASSPEPGLSGYGYTF.

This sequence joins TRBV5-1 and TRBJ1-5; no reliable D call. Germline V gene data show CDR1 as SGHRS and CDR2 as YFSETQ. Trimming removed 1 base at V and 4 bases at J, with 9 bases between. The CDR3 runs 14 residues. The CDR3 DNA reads TGCGCCAGCAGCTTGAGCCATGGTAATCAGCCCCAGCATTTT. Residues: CASSLSHGNQPQHF. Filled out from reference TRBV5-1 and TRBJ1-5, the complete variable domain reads KAGVTQTPRYLIKTRGQQVTLSCSPISGHRSVSWYQQTPGQGLQFLFEYFSETQRNKGNFPGRFSGRQFSNSRSEMNVSTLELGDSALYLCASSLSHGNQPQHFGDGTRLSIL.

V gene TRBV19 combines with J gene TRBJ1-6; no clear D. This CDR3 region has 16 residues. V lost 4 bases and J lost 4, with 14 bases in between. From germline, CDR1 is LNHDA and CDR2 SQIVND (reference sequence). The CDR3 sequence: CASSRGGRSYNSPLHF. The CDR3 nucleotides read TGTGCCAGTAGTAGGGGAGGACGGAGTTATAATTCACCCCTCCACTTT.

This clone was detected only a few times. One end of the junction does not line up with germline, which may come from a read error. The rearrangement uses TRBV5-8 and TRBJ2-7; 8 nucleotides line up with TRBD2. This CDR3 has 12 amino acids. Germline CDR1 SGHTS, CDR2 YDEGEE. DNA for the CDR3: TGTGCCAGCGGTTTGGGACTAGTGGGCGTGGACTTC. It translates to CASGLGLVGVDF.